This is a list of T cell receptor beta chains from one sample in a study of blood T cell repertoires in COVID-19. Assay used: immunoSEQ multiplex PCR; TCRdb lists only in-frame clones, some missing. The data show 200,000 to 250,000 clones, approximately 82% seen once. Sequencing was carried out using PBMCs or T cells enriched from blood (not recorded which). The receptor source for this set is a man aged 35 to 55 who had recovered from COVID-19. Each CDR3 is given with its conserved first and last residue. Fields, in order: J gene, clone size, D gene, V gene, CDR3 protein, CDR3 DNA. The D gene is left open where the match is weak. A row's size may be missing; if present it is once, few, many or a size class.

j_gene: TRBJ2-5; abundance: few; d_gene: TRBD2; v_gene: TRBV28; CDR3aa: CASSSPTSGETQYF; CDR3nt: TGTGCCAGCAGTTCCCCGACTAGCGGTGAGACCCAGTACTTC
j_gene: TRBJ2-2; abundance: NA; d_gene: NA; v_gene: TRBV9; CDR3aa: CASSRLGRVGTGELFF; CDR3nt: TGTGCCAGTAGTCGGCTGGGCAGGGTAGGGACCGGGGAGCTGTTTTTT
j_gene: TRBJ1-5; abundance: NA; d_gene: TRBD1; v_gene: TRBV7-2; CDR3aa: CASSLWGQNNQPQHF; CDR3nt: TGTGCCAGCAGCTTATGGGGACAGAACAATCAGCCCCAGCATTTT
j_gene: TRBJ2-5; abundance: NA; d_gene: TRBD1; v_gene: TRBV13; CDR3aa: CASSSPVDRGETQYF; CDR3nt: TGTGCCAGCAGCTCCCCCGTTGACAGGGGAGAGACCCAGTACTTC
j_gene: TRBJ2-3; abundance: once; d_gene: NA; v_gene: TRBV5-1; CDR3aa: CASAMGGGPDTQYF; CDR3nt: TGCGCCAGCGCCATGGGGGGGGGCCCAGATACGCAGTATTTT
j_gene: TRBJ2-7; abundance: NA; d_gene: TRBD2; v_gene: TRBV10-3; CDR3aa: CAIRGLAGESSYEQYF; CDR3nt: TGTGCCATCAGAGGACTAGCGGGCGAGAGCTCCTACGAGCAGTACTTC
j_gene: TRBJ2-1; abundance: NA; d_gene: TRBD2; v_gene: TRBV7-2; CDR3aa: CASSLFGLAGTSYNEQFF; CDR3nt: TGTGCCAGCAGCTTATTCGGGCTAGCGGGAACTTCCTACAATGAGCAGTTCTTC
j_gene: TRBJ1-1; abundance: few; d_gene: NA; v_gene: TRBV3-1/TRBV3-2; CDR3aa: CASSLGGQGTEAFF; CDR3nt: TGTGCCAGCAGCCTGGGGGGTCAGGGCACTGAAGCTTTCTTT
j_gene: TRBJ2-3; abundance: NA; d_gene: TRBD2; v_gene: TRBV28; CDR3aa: CASIPQGLAFPDTQYF; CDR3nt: TGTGCCAGCATTCCACAGGGACTAGCGTTTCCAGATACGCAGTATTTT
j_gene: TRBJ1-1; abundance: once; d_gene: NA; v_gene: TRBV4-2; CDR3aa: CASSQESGPKAAFF; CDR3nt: TGTGCCAGCAGCCAAGAATCAGGTCCTAAGGCGGCTTTCTTT
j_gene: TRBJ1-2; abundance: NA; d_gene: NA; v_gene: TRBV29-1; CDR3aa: CSVVADFGGYTF; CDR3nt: TGCAGCGTTGTGGCAGACTTCGGGGGCTACACCTTC
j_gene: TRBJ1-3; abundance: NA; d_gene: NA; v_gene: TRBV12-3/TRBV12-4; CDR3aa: CASTNSGGNTIYF; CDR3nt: TGTGCCAGCACCAACAGCGGGGGAAACACCATATATTTT
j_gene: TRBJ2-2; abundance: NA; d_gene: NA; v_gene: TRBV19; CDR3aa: CASASGANTGELFF; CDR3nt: TGTGCCAGTGCCAGCGGAGCGAACACCGGGGAGCTGTTTTTT